Listed here are 13 T cell receptor beta chains from one sample, sequenced in a study of shared clonotypes between healthy human individuals. Generated by immunoSEQ multiplex PCR, the TCRdb table keeps only in-frame clones and is missing some. The sample has 2 million to 3 million clones, 93% seen once; the top ten hold 0.35% to 0.45%. Sequencing was done on a sample of naive CD4+ T cells from PBMCs. The subset denotes: CD45RA+ positively selected. The receptors come from a man in his late teens or twenties in good health. Some clones in this sample may be carry-over from other donors' samples.

This rearrangement joins TRBV7-6 to TRBJ2-3; 7 nucleotides line up with TRBD1. CDR1 is SGHVS, CDR2 FNYEAQ, per germline. The CDR3 extends over 17 amino acids. V trimming: 5 bases; J trimming: 0 bases; junction bases outside the gene matches: 11. CDR3 sequence reads: CASSTRPGQPSTDTQYF. CDR3 nucleotides: TGTGCCAGCAGCACTCGACCGGGACAGCCTAGCACAGATACGCAGTATTTT.

In this sample, this clone turned up once. The V call is TRBV7-9, the J call TRBJ2-5, with D possibly being TRBD1 or TRBD2 (5 bases each). The CDR3 consists of 15 residues. Trimming took off 5 bases at V and 0 bases at J, with 13 bases between the two ends. Germline V lookup: CDR1 SEHNR, CDR2 FQNEAQ (reference sequence). The CDR3 loop is CASSPPGAYQETQYF. CDR3 DNA sequence: TGTGCCAGCAGCCCCCCCGGGGCCTACCAAGAGACCCAGTACTTC. Combining the CDR3 with reference TRBV7-9 and TRBJ2-5 gives the whole variable domain DTGVSQNPRHKITKRGQNVTFRCDPISEHNRLYWYRQTLGQGPEFLTYFQNEAQLEKSRLLSDRFSAERPKGSFSTLEIQRTEQGDSAMYLCASSPPGAYQETQYFGPGTRLLVL.

The chain employs TRBV5-5 and TRBJ2-7, with D possibly matching TRBD2 (6 bases). The germline gives CDR1 SGHKS, CDR2 YYEKEE (reference sequence). This CDR3 contains 14 residues. Trimming stripped 0 bases from V and 1 base from J, with 8 bases between. This CDR3 reads CASSLGLASYEQYF. The DNA for the CDR3 is TGTGCCAGCAGCTTGGGGCTAGCGTCCTACGAGCAGTACTTC.

J is TRBJ2-2 and V is TRBV9; D gene uncertain. CDR1 and CDR2 from the germline V gene are SGDLS and YYNGEE. Trimming left V 0 bases short and J 1 base short, with 10 bases between. The CDR3 has 16 amino acids. The CDR3 nucleotides are TGTGCCAGCAGCGTAGTCCCAAATCTGAACACCGGGGAGCTGTTTTTT. Translated, it gives CASSVVPNLNTGELFF.

The chain carries TRBV11-1 and TRBJ2-5, with D perhaps being TRBD1 or TRBD2 (6 bases each). This CDR3 has 15 residues. Germline CDR1 SGHAT, CDR2 FQDESV (reference sequence). Between the trimmed V and J ends, which lost 0 bases and 5 bases, there was a span of 13 bases. In DNA form, the CDR3 reads TGTGCCAGCAGCTTAGCGTGGGGGGCGGATGAGACCCAGTACTTC. This sequence encodes CASSLAWGADETQYF.

This clone was recorded once. V gene TRBV5-1 combines with J gene TRBJ2-3, with TRBD2 identical over 9 bases. Trimming took 1 base from V and 0 from J; bases not matched to a gene: 6. Germline CDR1 and CDR2: SGHRS and YFSETQ. This CDR3 comprises 17 residues. Here the CDR3 reads CASSLTIAGASTDTQYF. The CDR3 DNA sequence: TGCGCCAGCAGCTTGACCATAGCGGGAGCAAGCACAGATACGCAGTATTTT.

A single count supports this clone. This chain connects TRBV6-1 to TRBJ1-1, with D tentatively TRBD1 (5 bases). The germline V gene has CDR1 MNHNS and CDR2 SASEGT. The CDR3 loop spans 10 amino acids. The V end was cut by 8 bases, the J end by 6 bases, with 7 bases between. The CDR3 reads CASLQAEAFF. The CDR3 coding sequence is TGTGCCAGCCTACAGGCTGAAGCTTTCTTT.

The CDR3 DNA reads as TGTGCCAGCAGCTGTCGCCGGGACACCCCGGTGAGGAACATTCAGTACTTC. Amino acid sequence: CASSCRRDTPVRNIQYF. This sequence joins TRBV11-3 and TRBJ2-4, with D perhaps matching TRBD1 (6 bases). V shed 4 bases and J shed 7 bases, with 23 bases lying between them. The germline gives CDR1 SGHNT, CDR2 YENEEA. The CDR3 runs 17 residues.

This clone appeared a few times. The chain couples TRBV30 to TRBJ1-1, with D perhaps TRBD1 (6 bases). CDR1 and CDR2 from the germline V gene are GTSNPN and SVGIG (reference sequence). The CDR3 has 14 amino acids. The V and J ends lost 0 bases and 5 bases respectively, with 13 bases between them. The CDR3 sequence is CAWSVVGGLTEAFF. CDR3 nucleotides: TGTGCCTGGAGTGTAGTTGGGGGGCTTACTGAAGCTTTCTTT.

This clone has just a few counts. V gene TRBV30 combines with J gene TRBJ1-1; D might be TRBD1 (6 bases). The V end was cut by 3 bases, the J end by 8 bases, with 16 bases between. CDR1 is GTSNPN, CDR2 SVGIG, per germline (reference sequence). This CDR3 spans 13 amino acids. The CDR3, as DNA: TGTGCCTGGAGCCCCGGGGGGGCAGGGGAAGCTTTCTTT. Translation gives CAWSPGGAGEAFF.

The genes are TRBV7-8 and TRBJ1-1; tentatively, D is TRBD1 (5 bases). V was shortened by 1 base and J by 3 bases, with 15 bases between the two germline ends. CDR1 SGHVS and CDR2 FQNEAQ come from the germline V gene. The CDR3 loop spans 16 amino acids. CDR3 loop: CASSLGIRSGHTEAFF. CDR3 nucleotides: TGTGCCAGCAGCTTAGGTATACGGTCGGGGCACACTGAAGCTTTCTTT.

This clone was recorded only once. V usage is TRBV19 and J usage is TRBJ2-6, with D possibly TRBD2 on 7 matching bases. Per germline, CDR1 LNHDA and CDR2 SQIVND (reference sequence). CDR3 length: 19 residues. V lost 3 bases and J lost 0, with 18 bases in between. The chain's CDR3 is CASSIWGGTFYSGANVLTF. The CDR3 DNA reads as TGTGCCAGTAGTATTTGGGGAGGGACATTTTACTCTGGGGCCAACGTCCTGACTTTC.

With regard to this clone: Other DNA sequences in this specimen translate into the identical CDR3. The rearrangement links TRBV29-1 to TRBJ1-2; weak D call: TRBD1 (6 bases). Germline V gene lookup returns CDR1 SQVTM and CDR2 ANQGSEA. The CDR3 extends over 12 amino acids. V was cut by 4 bases and J by 4 bases, with 10 bases left in between. In DNA, the CDR3 is TGCAGCGTTGGGGGGGGCGGCTATGGCTACACCTTC. Translating it yields CSVGGGGYGYTF.